One and the same sample provided the 3 T cell receptor beta chains below, sequenced in a study of shared clonotypes between healthy human individuals. CD45RO-negative, CCR7-positively selected cells formed the naive CD8 fraction, excluding terminally differentiated effector memory CD45RA+ cells. Here immunoSEQ multiplex PCR was the method, and the copy in TCRdb shows in-frame clones only, minus some. The sample shows about 2 million clones, about 95% of them seen only once. The sample taken for sequencing was naive CD8+ T cells sorted from blood. These TCRs come from a man aged 18 to 29 in good health.

The chain uses TRBV6-1 and TRBJ1-5; D unresolved. Germline CDR1 MNHNS, CDR2 SASEGT. The V and J ends lost 5 bases and 7 bases respectively, with 6 bases between them. The CDR3 is 11 residues long. The CDR3 reads CASSYPQPQHF. CDR3 DNA sequence: TGTGCCAGCAGTTACCCCCAGCCCCAGCATTTT.

V and J are TRBV28 and TRBJ2-1; 8 nucleotides match TRBD2. Germline lookup yields CDR1 MDHEN and CDR2 SYDVKM. V was pared by 4 bases and J by 7 bases, with 18 bases of the junction left unmatched. There are 18 residues in the CDR3. The CDR3 is CASSSDLIGRAGGNEQFF. The DNA for the CDR3 is TGTGCCAGCAGTTCAGACCTAATCGGGAGGGCCGGTGGGAATGAGCAGTTCTTC.

The chain is built from TRBV6-5 and TRBJ1-5; D possibly corresponds to TRBD1 (6 bases). This CDR3 spans 14 amino acids. Per germline, CDR1 MNHEY and CDR2 SVGAGI. Trimming pared 5 bases from V and 6 bases from J, leaving 14 bases between. The chain's CDR3 is CASSEQGKGQPQHF. CDR3 sequence (DNA): TGTGCCAGCAGTGAACAGGGCAAGGGTCAGCCCCAGCATTTT.